The 21 T cell receptor beta chains below were found in one sample sequenced in a study of blood T cell repertoires in COVID-19 (dated by TCRdb to the early 2020s). The protocol used for the library was the immunoSEQ multiplex PCR assay. The source is immuneACCESS, and TCRdb retained only in-frame sequences with V and J called. Part of the clones is not carried over; for the studies checked, unresolved V genes explain less than half of this, and the remainder is unexplained. The sample profile shows approximately 110,000 clones; 75% to 90% of them were found once. Roughly 18% of the sample lies in the top ten. Sequencing was carried out using peripheral blood. These receptors all come from a woman aged 55-75 years with acute or convalescent COVID-19.

The V and J genes are TRBV3-1 (or the pseudogene TRBV3-2) and TRBJ1-2; the D gene is possibly TRBD1 (6 bases). Germline V gene sequence: CDR1 LGHDT, CDR2 YNNKEL (reference sequence). Trimming pared 0 bases from V and 5 bases from J, leaving 16 bases between. The CDR3 loop spans 16 amino acids. The CDR3 region has the DNA TGTGCCAGCAGCCAAGATCCAGGGGACGGGAAATATGGCTACACCTTC. Translated: CASSQDPGDGKYGYTF.

The chain carries TRBV27 and TRBJ1-6; 8 bases are shared with TRBD1. The V gene end was trimmed by 5 bases and the J gene end by 10 bases; junction bases not matched to a gene: 13. Per the germline V gene, CDR1 is MNHEY and CDR2 is SMNVEV (reference sequence). This CDR3 comprises 16 residues. The DNA of the CDR3 is TGTGCCAGCAGTCTTCAACCCCAGGGGGCCGTGTCACCCCTCCACTTT. This translates into CASSLQPQGAVSPLHF.

J is TRBJ1-2 and V is TRBV19; no definite D call. The germline V gene encodes CDR1 LNHDA and CDR2 SQIVND (reference sequence). CDR3 length: 14 amino acids. The V and J ends lost 5 bases and 1 base respectively, with 11 bases between them. The CDR3 spells CASSYAPSNYGYTF. CDR3 nucleotides: TGTGCCAGTAGTTATGCTCCGAGTAACTATGGCTACACCTTC.

This chain uses TRBV5-4 with TRBJ1-1; 7 bases are shared with TRBD1. This CDR3 region has 13 residues. Trimming took 1 base from V and 5 from J; bases not matched to a gene: 2. The germline gives CDR1 SGHNT, CDR2 YYREEE (reference sequence). Here the CDR3 reads CASSLSGGTEAFF. The CDR3 bases are TGTGCCAGCAGCTTGTCAGGGGGGACTGAAGCTTTCTTT.

The chain joins TRBV7-9 to TRBJ1-1; the D is unclear. The CDR3 is 12 residues long. Germline assignment: CDR1 SEHNR and CDR2 FQNEAQ (reference sequence). Trimming stripped 8 bases from V and 3 bases from J, with 10 bases between. The DNA of the CDR3 is TGTGCCAGCGGGAGCGCGGACACTGAAGCTTTCTTT. Translation: CASGSADTEAFF.

This clone was seen more than once but under ten times. This rearrangement joins TRBV5-4 to TRBJ1-1, with a possible D match to TRBD1 (6 bases). The V end was cut by 2 bases, the J end by 6 bases, with 20 bases between. The germline V gene has CDR1 SGHNT and CDR2 YYREEE (reference sequence). This CDR3 has 16 residues. CDR3 protein: CASSLGLRQGRAEAFF. CDR3 DNA sequence: TGTGCCAGCAGCTTAGGTTTGCGGCAGGGGAGGGCTGAAGCTTTCTTT.

This clone appeared a single time. This chain uses TRBV30 with TRBJ1-3; 8 bases are a match to TRBD1. The trim removed 5 bases at V and 0 bases at J, leaving 3 bases unmatched. CDR1 and CDR2 from the germline V gene are GTSNPN and SVGIG (reference sequence). CDR3 size: 14 residues. The chain's CDR3 is CAWWGQASGNTIYF. The CDR3 DNA is TGTGCCTGGTGGGGACAGGCCTCTGGAAACACCATATATTTT.

The chain couples TRBV10-2 to TRBJ1-5, with 7 nucleotides matching TRBD1. J was trimmed by 3 bases and V by 7 bases; bases with no gene match: 3. The CDR3 consists of 13 residues. Germline values: CDR1 WSHSY, CDR2 SAAADI. CDR3 sequence: CASTGTDNQPQHF. The DNA of the CDR3 is TGCGCCAGCACGGGGACAGACAATCAGCCCCAGCATTTT.

This clone is a singleton in its sample. At one end, the junction sequence differs from germline, possibly due to a read error. CDR3 loop: CASSIHRGNQPQHF. CDR3 nucleotide sequence: TGTGCCAGTAGTATCCACAGGGGCAACCAGCCCCAGCATTTT. The rearrangement links TRBV19 to TRBJ1-5, with 7 bases that match TRBD1. This CDR3 has 14 residues. Germline V lookup: CDR1 LNHDA, CDR2 SQIVND (reference sequence).

Here the CDR3 DNA reads TGCGCCAGCAGCTTCACTGGGTCGGGGACTGAAGCTTTCTTT. This codes for CASSFTGSGTEAFF. The rearrangement joins TRBV5-1 to TRBJ1-1; D call uncertain. V was clipped by 2 bases and J by 5 bases, with 13 bases between them. The CDR3 has 14 amino acids. CDR1 is SGHRS, CDR2 YFSETQ, per germline. Based on the CDR3 plus reference TRBV5-1 and TRBJ1-1, the full variable domain is KAGVTQTPRYLIKTRGQQVTLSCSPISGHRSVSWYQQTPGQGLQFLFEYFSETQRNKGNFPGRFSGRQFSNSRSEMNVSTLELGDSALYLCASSFTGSGTEAFFGQGTRLTVV.

This clone occurred once. The rearrangement uses TRBV28 and TRBJ2-1, with D perhaps matching TRBD1 (5 bases). The V gene lost 4 bases and the J gene lost 7 bases, with 11 bases spanning the gap. This CDR3 has 13 amino acids. CDR1 is MDHEN, CDR2 SYDVKM, per germline. This CDR3 is CASSSHAGNEQFF. The CDR3 DNA is TGTGCCAGCAGTTCCCATGCAGGGAATGAGCAGTTCTTC.

The rearrangement joins TRBV21-1 to TRBJ1-6. TRBV21-1 is termed a pseudogene. CDR3 length: 16 amino acids. The CDR3 DNA follows: TGTGCCAGCAGCCCCCCCCCGGGTCTTATTAATTCACCCCTCCACTTT. Amino acid sequence: CASSPPPGLINSPLHF.

The chain has TRBV2 and TRBJ1-1, with a possible D match to TRBD1 (6 bases). V shed 6 bases and J shed 3 bases, with 14 bases lying between them. CDR1 and CDR2 from the germline V gene are SNHLY and FYNNEI. This CDR3 contains 14 residues. CDR3 nucleotides: TGTGCCAGCAGAAGGGGGGCGGGGGACACTGAAGCTTTCTTT. Its translation is CASRRGAGDTEAFF.

This clone was counted only a few times. The same CDR3 also results from other DNA sequences found in this sample. The V call is TRBV18, the J call TRBJ2-7; D call uncertain. The V end lost 3 bases, the J end lost 0 bases, and 3 bases lay between the germline ends. CDR1 and CDR2 from the germline V gene are KGHSH and LQKENI. The CDR3 runs 12 residues. CDR3 DNA: TGTGCCAGCTCACCCAGCTCCTACGAGCAGTACTTC. Translated: CASSPSSYEQYF.

The chain is built from TRBV19 and TRBJ2-1; 8 bases map to TRBD1. J lost 5 bases, V lost 4 bases, and 13 bases had no gene match. The CDR3 totals 17 residues. Looked up from germline, CDR1 is LNHDA and CDR2 is SQIVND (reference sequence). Here the CDR3 reads CASSTSSGGWWNNEQFF. CDR3 nucleotide sequence: TGTGCCAGTAGTACGAGCTCAGGGGGCTGGTGGAACAATGAGCAGTTCTTC.

This clone was found once. The rearrangement uses TRBV4-1 and TRBJ1-5; D not certain. Trimming pared 3 bases from V and 1 base from J, leaving 16 bases between. The CDR3 runs 17 residues. Germline V gene data show CDR1 as MGHRA and CDR2 as YSYEKL. The CDR3 coding sequence is TGCGCCAGCAGCCAGGTACTTCTCCCGGGAAGCAATCAGCCCCAGCATTTT. This gives the protein CASSQVLLPGSNQPQHF.

This clone was found a few times. The V gene is TRBV20-1, the J gene TRBJ1-5, with D maybe TRBD1 (6 bases). V lost 3 bases, J lost 6 bases, and 15 bases lay in between. This CDR3 spans 14 amino acids. Looked up from germline, CDR1 is DFQATT and CDR2 is SNEGSKA (reference sequence). This chain's CDR3 is CSASRQGLLQPQHF. CDR3 nucleotide sequence: TGCAGTGCTAGTAGGCAGGGGCTCCTTCAGCCCCAGCATTTT.

The rearrangement joins TRBV5-1 to TRBJ2-7, with a tentative D call TRBD2 (8 bases). The V end was cut by 4 bases, the J end by 2 bases, with 13 bases between. This CDR3 region has 14 residues. Germline V gene lookup returns CDR1 SGHRS and CDR2 YFSETQ. The CDR3 DNA is TGCGCCAGCAGCGTAGCGGGACAGACCTACGAGCAGTACTTC. The encoded protein is CASSVAGQTYEQYF.

This chain links TRBV28 with TRBJ1-1; no clear D. V was trimmed by 8 bases and J by 0 bases, leaving 7 bases between them. The CDR3 loop spans 12 amino acids. Germline-derived CDR1 and CDR2 are MDHEN and SYDVKM. In nucleotides, the CDR3 is TGTGCCAGCGGAGCAGTGAACACTGAAGCTTTCTTT. Translated: CASGAVNTEAFF.

For the CDR3, the DNA is TGTGCCAGCAGTACCGGGACAGGGGGAACGGAAAAACTGTTTTTT. Amino acid sequence: CASSTGTGGTEKLFF. The chain has TRBV6-5 and TRBJ1-4; 11 positions match TRBD1. Germline V gene lookup returns CDR1 MNHEY and CDR2 SVGAGI. V lost 5 bases, J lost 8 bases, and 7 bases stayed unmatched. The length of the CDR3 is 15 residues.

The gene calls are TRBV11-2 and TRBJ2-7, with D possibly TRBD1 on 6 matching bases. The CDR3 extends over 13 amino acids. V dropped 6 bases and J dropped 5 bases, with 14 bases sitting between them. Germline V gene data show CDR1 as SGHAT and CDR2 as FQNNGV. Here the CDR3 reads CASRRDTVNEQYF. In DNA, the CDR3 is TGTGCCAGCAGAAGGGACACGGTTAACGAGCAGTACTTC.